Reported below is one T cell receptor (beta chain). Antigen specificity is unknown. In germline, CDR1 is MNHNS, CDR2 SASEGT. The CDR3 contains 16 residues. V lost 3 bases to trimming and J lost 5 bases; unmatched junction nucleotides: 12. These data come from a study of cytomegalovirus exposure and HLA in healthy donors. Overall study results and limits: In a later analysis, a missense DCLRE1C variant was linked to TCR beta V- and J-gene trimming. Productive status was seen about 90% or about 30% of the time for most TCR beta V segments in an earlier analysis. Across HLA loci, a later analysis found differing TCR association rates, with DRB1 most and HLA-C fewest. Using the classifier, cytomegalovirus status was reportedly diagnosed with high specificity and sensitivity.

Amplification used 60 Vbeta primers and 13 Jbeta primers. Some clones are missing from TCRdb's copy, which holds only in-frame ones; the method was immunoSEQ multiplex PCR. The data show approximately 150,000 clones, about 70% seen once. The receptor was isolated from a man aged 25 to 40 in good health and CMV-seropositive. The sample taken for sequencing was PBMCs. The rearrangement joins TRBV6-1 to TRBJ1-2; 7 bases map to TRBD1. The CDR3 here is CASSETQTQGGYGYTF. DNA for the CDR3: TGTGCCAGCAGTGAGACCCAAACCCAGGGGGGATATGGCTACACCTTC.